This T cell receptor (beta chain) appears in the sequencing data of a study of monozygotic twins with inflammatory bowel disease. Looked up from germline, CDR1 is DFQATT and CDR2 is SNEGSKA (reference sequence). The CDR3 length is 14 residues. On this clonotype itself: What it recognizes is unknown.

The TCR libraries each used total RNA (roughly 3,500 ng per library). A 6-nucleotide sample barcode was carried by the UMIs, which template switching added. For each CDR3 protein, TCRdb gives one entry from its re-call of the 5' RACE reads, without DNA. The sample's table shows 440,000 or so distinct CDR3 sequences. General study results and limits: Limited power may explain why concordant and discordant twins showed no difference in repertoire similarity.

Sequenced: blood. This TCR was sampled from a human donor with ulcerative colitis or Crohn's disease, or a healthy co-twin of an affected twin (not recorded which). V is TRBV20-1 and J is TRBJ1-4. The CDR3 protein is CSAFLMGLDEKLFF.